A selection of T cell receptor beta chains follows, all from one sample in a study of blood T cell repertoires in COVID-19. Clones were sequenced by immunoSEQ multiplex PCR, and TCRdb holds only the in-frame ones, with some missing. Here the sample spans around 280,000 clones, approximately 83% being singletons. The sequenced sample consisted of peripheral blood. These receptors all stem from a woman aged 30 to 39 who had recovered from COVID-19. Both conserved end residues are part of each CDR3. Fields, in order: D gene, clone size, J gene, V gene, CDR3 protein, CDR3 DNA. D genes are given only for firm matches. Not every row has a clone size; where given, it reads once, few, many or a size class.

D gene: NA; clone size: NA; J gene: TRBJ2-3; V gene: TRBV5-1; CDR3 protein: CASSLAASPTDTQYF; CDR3 DNA: TGCGCCAGCAGCTTGGCGGCTAGCCCTACAGATACGCAGTATTTT
D gene: TRBD2; clone size: NA; J gene: TRBJ2-3; V gene: TRBV5-1; CDR3 protein: CASSLGGGGARDTQYF; CDR3 DNA: TGCGCCAGCAGCTTGGGCGGCGGGGGGGCCCGTGATACGCAGTATTTT
D gene: NA; clone size: NA; J gene: TRBJ1-1; V gene: TRBV6-5; CDR3 protein: CASSYQALGPEAFF; CDR3 DNA: TGTGCCAGCAGTTACCAGGCCTTGGGCCCTGAAGCTTTCTTT
D gene: NA; clone size: NA; J gene: TRBJ2-7; V gene: TRBV14; CDR3 protein: CASSQGGHYEQYF; CDR3 DNA: TGTGCCAGCAGCCAAGGGGGGCACTACGAGCAGTACTTC
D gene: TRBD1; clone size: NA; J gene: TRBJ2-4; V gene: TRBV18; CDR3 protein: CASSPYGQGAAKNIQYF; CDR3 DNA: TGTGCCAGCTCACCCTACGGACAGGGGGCGGCCAAAAACATTCAGTACTTC
D gene: NA; clone size: NA; J gene: TRBJ1-4; V gene: TRBV19; CDR3 protein: CASNGGASNEKLFF; CDR3 DNA: TGTGCCAGTAATGGCGGGGCTTCAAATGAAAAACTGTTTTTT
D gene: TRBD1; clone size: once; J gene: TRBJ1-2; V gene: TRBV29-1; CDR3 protein: CSVTTLRTGEGYTF; CDR3 DNA: TGCAGCGTCACCACGTTAAGGACAGGGGAAGGCTACACCTTC
D gene: TRBD2; clone size: NA; J gene: TRBJ2-1; V gene: TRBV7-9; CDR3 protein: CASSTGLAGSSYNEQFF; CDR3 DNA: TGTGCCAGCAGCACAGGACTAGCGGGATCTTCCTACAATGAGCAGTTCTTC
D gene: NA; clone size: NA; J gene: TRBJ2-1; V gene: TRBV5-4; CDR3 protein: CASSLSPPRSSYNEQFF; CDR3 DNA: TGTGCCAGCAGCTTGTCCCCACCCCGGAGCTCCTACAATGAGCAGTTCTTC
D gene: TRBD2; clone size: NA; J gene: TRBJ2-1; V gene: TRBV19; CDR3 protein: CATKTSGTPNEQFF; CDR3 DNA: TGTGCCACAAAGACTAGCGGGACACCCAATGAGCAGTTCTTC
D gene: NA; clone size: NA; J gene: TRBJ1-2; V gene: TRBV9; CDR3 protein: CASSVAYGKNGYTF; CDR3 DNA: TGTGCCAGCAGCGTAGCTTACGGGAAAAATGGCTACACCTTC
D gene: TRBD1; clone size: NA; J gene: TRBJ1-5; V gene: TRBV4-2; CDR3 protein: CASSQDMLAGGRNQPQHF; CDR3 DNA: TGTGCCAGCAGCCAAGATATGTTGGCAGGGGGCAGGAATCAGCCCCAGCATTTT
D gene: NA; clone size: NA; J gene: TRBJ1-2; V gene: TRBV7-8; CDR3 protein: CASSLGGGPYGYTF; CDR3 DNA: TGTGCCAGCAGCTTAGGGGGGGGCCCCTATGGCTACACCTTC
D gene: NA; clone size: NA; J gene: TRBJ2-5; V gene: TRBV21-1; CDR3 protein: CAGARLAESKTQETQYF; CDR3 DNA: TGTGCCGGAGCTAGACTAGCGGAGTCAAAAACCCAAGAGACCCAGTACTTC
D gene: NA; clone size: once; J gene: TRBJ1-2; V gene: TRBV4-2; CDR3 protein: CASSQGLPEQGDHGYTF; CDR3 DNA: TGTGCCAGCAGCCAAGGGCTACCCGAGCAGGGCGATCATGGCTACACCTTC
D gene: NA; clone size: NA; J gene: TRBJ2-2; V gene: TRBV7-6; CDR3 protein: CASSLDGLVGELFF; CDR3 DNA: TGTGCCAGCAGCTTAGACGGACTCGTCGGGGAGCTGTTTTTT
D gene: TRBD1; clone size: NA; J gene: TRBJ2-7; V gene: TRBV19; CDR3 protein: CASSGTGDHEQYF; CDR3 DNA: TGTGCCAGTAGTGGGACAGGGGATCACGAGCAGTACTTC
D gene: NA; clone size: NA; J gene: TRBJ2-6; V gene: TRBV10-3; CDR3 protein: CAISPGANVLTF; CDR3 DNA: TGTGCCATTTCTCCCGGGGCCAACGTCCTGACTTTC
D gene: TRBD1; clone size: few; J gene: TRBJ1-2; V gene: TRBV7-2; CDR3 protein: CASSLGTGSYGYTF; CDR3 DNA: TGTGCCAGCAGCCTGGGGACAGGGTCCTATGGCTACACCTTC
D gene: NA; clone size: NA; J gene: TRBJ1-1; V gene: TRBV19; CDR3 protein: CASRLVRGEAFF; CDR3 DNA: TGTGCCAGTAGGCTCGTTAGGGGCGAAGCTTTCTTT
D gene: TRBD1; clone size: NA; J gene: TRBJ1-4; V gene: TRBV5-1; CDR3 protein: CASSLIEGATNEKLFF; CDR3 DNA: TGCGCCAGCAGCTTGATTGAGGGGGCTACTAATGAAAAACTGTTTTTT
D gene: TRBD1; clone size: NA; J gene: TRBJ2-5; V gene: TRBV2; CDR3 protein: CASSSDRGDQETQYF; CDR3 DNA: TGTGCCAGCAGTAGCGACAGGGGGGACCAAGAGACCCAGTACTTC
D gene: TRBD1; clone size: NA; J gene: TRBJ1-2; V gene: TRBV5-5; CDR3 protein: CASSLEGWTGAGYTF; CDR3 DNA: TGTGCCAGCAGCTTGGAAGGGTGGACAGGGGCTGGCTACACCTTC
D gene: TRBD2; clone size: few; J gene: TRBJ2-2; V gene: TRBV10-1; CDR3 protein: CASSESVNEGLANTGELFF; CDR3 DNA: TGCGCCAGCAGTGAGTCGGTTAATGAGGGACTAGCGAACACCGGGGAGCTGTTTTTT
D gene: NA; clone size: NA; J gene: TRBJ2-7; V gene: TRBV18; CDR3 protein: CASSPRDSGYEQYF; CDR3 DNA: TGTGCCAGCTCACCGCGGGACTCTGGATACGAGCAGTACTTC
D gene: TRBD2; clone size: NA; J gene: TRBJ2-1; V gene: TRBV10-3; CDR3 protein: CAISAIAGSNEQFF; CDR3 DNA: TGTGCCATCAGTGCGATAGCGGGAAGTAATGAGCAGTTCTTC
D gene: TRBD1; clone size: NA; J gene: TRBJ1-2; V gene: TRBV7-9; CDR3 protein: CASSLDRQGGGYTF; CDR3 DNA: TGTGCCAGCAGCTTAGATCGACAGGGCGGTGGCTACACCTTC
D gene: NA; clone size: NA; J gene: TRBJ1-6; V gene: TRBV5-1; CDR3 protein: CASSFTGGDNSPLHF; CDR3 DNA: TGCGCCAGCAGCTTCACCGGGGGGGATAATTCACCCCTCCACTTT
D gene: NA; clone size: NA; J gene: TRBJ2-5; V gene: TRBV7-8; CDR3 protein: CASSLELAETQYF; CDR3 DNA: TGTGCCAGCAGCTTAGAACTAGCAGAGACCCAGTACTTC
D gene: NA; clone size: once; J gene: TRBJ2-5; V gene: TRBV19; CDR3 protein: CASSPRSAGAQETQYF; CDR3 DNA: TGTGCCAGTAGTCCCCGATCGGCGGGGGCTCAAGAGACCCAGTACTTC
D gene: NA; clone size: NA; J gene: TRBJ2-3; V gene: TRBV11-2; CDR3 protein: CASSRGGLGDTQYF; CDR3 DNA: TGTGCCAGCAGCCGAGGTGGGTTGGGAGATACGCAGTATTTT
D gene: NA; clone size: once; J gene: TRBJ1-2; V gene: TRBV19; CDR3 protein: CASSIGSADYGYTF; CDR3 DNA: TGTGCCAGTAGTATCGGGTCGGCAGACTATGGCTACACCTTC
D gene: NA; clone size: NA; J gene: TRBJ2-2; V gene: TRBV19; CDR3 protein: CASSIDLETSNTGELFF; CDR3 DNA: TGTGCCAGTAGTATAGATCTCGAGACTAGTAACACCGGGGAGCTGTTTTTT
D gene: NA; clone size: few; J gene: TRBJ1-2; V gene: TRBV5-6; CDR3 protein: CASSQQGIYGYTF; CDR3 DNA: TGTGCCAGCAGTCAACAGGGAATCTATGGCTACACCTTC
D gene: TRBD1; clone size: NA; J gene: TRBJ1-4; V gene: TRBV27; CDR3 protein: CASYPGTGGGKLFF; CDR3 DNA: TGTGCCAGCTACCCCGGGACAGGGGGCGGAAAACTGTTTTTT
D gene: TRBD2; clone size: NA; J gene: TRBJ2-2; V gene: TRBV24-1; CDR3 protein: CATRGVPAGELFF; CDR3 DNA: TGTGCCACGCGGGGGGTGCCGGCCGGGGAGCTGTTTTTT
D gene: NA; clone size: NA; J gene: TRBJ2-7; V gene: TRBV6-5; CDR3 protein: CASYRFSYEQYF; CDR3 DNA: TGTGCCAGCTACAGATTCTCCTACGAGCAGTACTTC
D gene: NA; clone size: NA; J gene: TRBJ2-7; V gene: TRBV9; CDR3 protein: CASSVNPGSSYEQYF; CDR3 DNA: TGTGCCAGCAGCGTAAACCCTGGGAGCTCCTACGAGCAGTACTTC
D gene: NA; clone size: NA; J gene: TRBJ1-1; V gene: TRBV6-5; CDR3 protein: CASRRLLDTEAFF; CDR3 DNA: TGTGCCAGCAGACGACTTTTAGACACTGAAGCTTTCTTT
D gene: TRBD1; clone size: NA; J gene: TRBJ1-4; V gene: TRBV6-5; CDR3 protein: CASLGTVSNEKLFF; CDR3 DNA: TGTGCCAGCCTAGGGACAGTCTCCAATGAAAAACTGTTTTTT
D gene: TRBD1; clone size: NA; J gene: TRBJ1-4; V gene: TRBV28; CDR3 protein: CASSLPGQGHEKLFF; CDR3 DNA: TGTGCCAGCAGTTTACCGGGACAGGGTCATGAAAAACTGTTTTTT